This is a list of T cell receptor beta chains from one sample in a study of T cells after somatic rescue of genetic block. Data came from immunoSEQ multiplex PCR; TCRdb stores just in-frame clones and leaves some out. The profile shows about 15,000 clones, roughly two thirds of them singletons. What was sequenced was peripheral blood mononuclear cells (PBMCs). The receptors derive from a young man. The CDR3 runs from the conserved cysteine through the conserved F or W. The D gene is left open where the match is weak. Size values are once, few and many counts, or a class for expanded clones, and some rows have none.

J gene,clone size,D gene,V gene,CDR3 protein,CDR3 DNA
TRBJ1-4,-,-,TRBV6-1,CASRLRGYEKLFF,TGTGCCAGCAGACTAAGGGGATATGAAAAACTGTTTTTT
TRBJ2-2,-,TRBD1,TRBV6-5,CASRGQGNTGELFF,TGTGCCAGCAGGGGACAGGGGAACACCGGGGAGCTGTTTTTT
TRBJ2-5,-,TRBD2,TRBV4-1,CASSHAQVAGGQETQYF,TGCGCCAGCAGCCATGCTCAGGTTGCGGGAGGGCAAGAGACCCAGTACTTC
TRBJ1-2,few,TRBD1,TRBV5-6,CASRGQGDYGYTF,TGTGCCAGCAGAGGACAGGGGGACTATGGCTACACCTTC
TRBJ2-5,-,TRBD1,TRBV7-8,CASSSRTGGWETQYF,TGTGCCAGCAGCTCAAGGACAGGGGGGTGGGAGACCCAGTACTTC
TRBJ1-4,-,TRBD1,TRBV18,CASSSGGSDEKLFF,TGTGCCAGCTCATCAGGGGGTTCGGATGAAAAACTGTTTTTT
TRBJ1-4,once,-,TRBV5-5,CASSLGSSLLNEKLFF,TGTGCCAGCAGCTTGGGTAGCTCCCTTCTTAATGAAAAACTGTTTTTT
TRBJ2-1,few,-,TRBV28,CASTFFPSSPLNEQFF,TGTGCCAGCACCTTTTTCCCTAGTTCCCCCCTCAATGAGCAGTTCTTC
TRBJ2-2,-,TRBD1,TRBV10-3,CAISDHRGQDTGELFF,TGTGCCATCAGTGACCACAGGGGGCAAGACACCGGGGAGCTGTTTTTT
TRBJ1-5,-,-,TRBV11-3,CASSLARHDGYSNQPQHF,TGTGCCAGCAGCTTAGCTCGACACGATGGTTATAGCAATCAGCCCCAGCATTTT
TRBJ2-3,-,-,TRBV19,CASSIPEGVASTDTQYF,TGTGCCAGTAGTATCCCCGAGGGAGTAGCTAGCACAGATACGCAGTATTTT
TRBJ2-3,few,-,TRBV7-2,CASSLAGTRGQYF,TGTGCCAGCAGCTTAGCGGGGACCCGAGGGCAGTATTTT
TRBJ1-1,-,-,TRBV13,CASSPTTGNTEAFF,TGTGCCAGCAGTCCTACGACAGGGAACACTGAAGCTTTCTTT
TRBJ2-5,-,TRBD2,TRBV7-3,CASRLAGELQETQYF,TGTGCCAGCAGGCTAGCGGGGGAACTCCAAGAGACCCAGTACTTC
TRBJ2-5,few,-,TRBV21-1,CASSTQGQETQYF,TGTGCCAGCAGCACTCAGGGTCAGGAGACCCAGTACTTC
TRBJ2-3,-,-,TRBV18,CASSPQISSTDTQYF,TGTGCCAGCTCACCACAGATTTCTAGCACAGATACGCAGTATTTT
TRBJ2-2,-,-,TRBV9,CASSVASGTTGELFF,TGTGCCAGCAGCGTAGCCTCAGGGACCACCGGGGAGCTGTTTTTT
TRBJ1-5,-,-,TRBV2,CASSAGYSNQPQHF,TGTGCCAGCAGCGCAGGGTATAGCAATCAGCCCCAGCATTTT
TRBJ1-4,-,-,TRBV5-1,CASSIRSLRDEKLFF,TGCGCCAGCAGCATAAGGTCTCTGAGAGATGAAAAACTGTTTTTT
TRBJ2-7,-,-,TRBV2,CASSPLREQYF,TGTGCCAGCAGTCCACTTCGGGAGCAGTACTTC
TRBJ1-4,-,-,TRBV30,CAWSVTGINEKLFF,TGTGCCTGGAGTGTTACAGGGATTAATGAAAAACTGTTTTTT
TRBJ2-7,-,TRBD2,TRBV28,CASSYGPSGFYEQYF,TGTGCCAGCAGTTACGGTCCTAGCGGCTTCTACGAGCAGTACTTC
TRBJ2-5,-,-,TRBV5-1,CASSWGPSEGGQETQYF,TGCGCCAGCAGCTGGGGCCCCTCCGAGGGGGGACAAGAGACCCAGTACTTC
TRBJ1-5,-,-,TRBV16,CASSQSGRGQPQHF,TGTGCCAGCAGCCAATCAGGGAGAGGTCAGCCCCAGCATTTT
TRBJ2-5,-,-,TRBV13,CASSPRKETQYF,TGTGCCAGCAGCCCCCGGAAAGAGACCCAGTACTTC
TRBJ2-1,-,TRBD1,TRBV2,CASRPGTGPYNEQFF,TGTGCCAGCAGACCCGGGACAGGGCCGTACAATGAGCAGTTCTTC
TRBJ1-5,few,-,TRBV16,CASSQQGIGNQPQHF,TGTGCCAGCAGCCAACAGGGAATAGGCAATCAGCCCCAGCATTTT
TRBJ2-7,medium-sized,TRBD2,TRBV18,CASSPPSREGYEQYF,TGTGCCAGCTCACCACCGTCCCGGGAGGGTTACGAGCAGTACTTC
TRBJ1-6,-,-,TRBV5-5,CASSPGTLTSNSPLHF,TGTGCCAGCAGCCCCGGGACCTTAACTTCAAATTCACCCCTCCACTTT
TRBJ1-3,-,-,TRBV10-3,CAISDPVRSGNTIYF,TGTGCCATCAGTGACCCGGTTAGGAGTGGAAACACCATATATTTT
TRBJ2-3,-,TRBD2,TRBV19,CASSNQAGVTQYF,TGTGCCAGTAGTAATCAAGCGGGGGTTACGCAGTATTTT
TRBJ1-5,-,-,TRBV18,CASSPIGGYSNQPQHF,TGTGCCAGCTCACCCATAGGAGGATATAGCAATCAGCCCCAGCATTTT
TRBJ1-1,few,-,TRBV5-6,CASTLRKSFEAFF,TGTGCCAGCACCCTAAGGAAGTCTTTCGAAGCTTTCTTT
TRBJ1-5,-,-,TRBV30,CAWSSNARGPSFYQPQHF,TGTGCCTGGAGTAGTAACGCCCGGGGCCCATCGTTTTATCAGCCCCAGCATTTT
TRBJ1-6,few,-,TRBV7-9,CASSSKGGSYNSPLHF,TGTGCCAGCAGCTCGAAAGGGGGGTCCTATAATTCACCCCTCCACTTT
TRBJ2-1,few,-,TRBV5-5,CASSPPLSYNEQFF,TGTGCCAGCAGTCCTCCCCTCTCCTACAATGAGCAGTTCTTC
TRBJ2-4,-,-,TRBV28,CASSLWFSPAKNIQYF,TGTGCCAGCAGTTTATGGTTTTCCCCAGCCAAAAACATTCAGTACTTC
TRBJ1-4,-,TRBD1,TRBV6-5,CASSFLGTANEKLFF,TGTGCCAGCAGCTTCCTCGGGACAGCTAATGAAAAACTGTTTTTT
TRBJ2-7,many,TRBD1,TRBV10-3,CAISSSGQGDEQYF,TGTGCCATCAGTTCCTCGGGACAGGGGGACGAGCAGTACTTC
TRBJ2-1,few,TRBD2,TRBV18,CASSRASGVDEQFF,TGTGCCAGCTCAAGGGCTAGCGGGGTCGATGAGCAGTTCTTC
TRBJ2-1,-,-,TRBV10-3,CAISVGVNEQFF,TGTGCCATCAGTGTAGGGGTCAATGAGCAGTTCTTC
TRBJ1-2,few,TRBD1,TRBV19,CASSIWTGTPLNYGYTF,TGTGCCAGTAGTATTTGGACAGGAACCCCACTTAACTATGGCTACACCTTC
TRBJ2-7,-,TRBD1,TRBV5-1,CASSSGQGAYEQYF,TGCGCCAGCAGCTCGGGACAGGGGGCTTACGAGCAGTACTTC
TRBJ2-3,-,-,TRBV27,CASSLYGRGDTQYF,TGTGCCAGCAGTTTATACGGACGTGGAGATACGCAGTATTTT
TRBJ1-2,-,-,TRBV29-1,CSVYEGYTF,TGCAGCGTTTACGAGGGCTACACCTTC
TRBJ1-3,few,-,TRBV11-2,CASSLGRARNTIYF,TGTGCCAGCAGCTTAGGCCGGGCACGTAACACCATATATTTT
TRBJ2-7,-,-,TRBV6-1,CASSVRDTGSYEQYF,TGTGCCAGCAGTGTCCGGGACACCGGTTCCTACGAGCAGTACTTC
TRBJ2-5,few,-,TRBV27,CASSPGYQETQYF,TGTGCCAGCAGCCCCGGGTACCAAGAGACCCAGTACTTC
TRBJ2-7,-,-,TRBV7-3,CASSPYPYSEQYF,TGTGCCAGCAGCCCCTATCCTTACAGCGAGCAGTACTTC
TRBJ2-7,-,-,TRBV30,CAWSVGGGGTEQYF,TGTGCCTGGAGTGTAGGTGGGGGAGGGACAGAGCAGTACTTC
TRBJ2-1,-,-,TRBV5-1,CASSLVGQQSYNEQFF,TGCGCCAGCAGCTTGGTAGGACAGCAATCCTACAATGAGCAGTTCTTC
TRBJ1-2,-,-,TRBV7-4,CASSGRTARKTYGYTF,TGTGCCAGCAGCGGAAGGACAGCTCGAAAGACCTATGGCTACACCTTC
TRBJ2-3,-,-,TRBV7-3,CASSLGLGADTQYF,TGTGCCAGCAGCTTAGGCTTGGGGGCGGATACGCAGTATTTT
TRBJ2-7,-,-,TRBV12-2,CASRRQASYEQYF,TGTGCAAGTCGAAGGCAGGCATCCTACGAGCAGTACTTC
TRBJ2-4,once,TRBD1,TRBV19,CASSPTGSLAKNIQYF,TGTGCCAGTAGCCCGACAGGGTCCTTAGCCAAAAACATTCAGTACTTC